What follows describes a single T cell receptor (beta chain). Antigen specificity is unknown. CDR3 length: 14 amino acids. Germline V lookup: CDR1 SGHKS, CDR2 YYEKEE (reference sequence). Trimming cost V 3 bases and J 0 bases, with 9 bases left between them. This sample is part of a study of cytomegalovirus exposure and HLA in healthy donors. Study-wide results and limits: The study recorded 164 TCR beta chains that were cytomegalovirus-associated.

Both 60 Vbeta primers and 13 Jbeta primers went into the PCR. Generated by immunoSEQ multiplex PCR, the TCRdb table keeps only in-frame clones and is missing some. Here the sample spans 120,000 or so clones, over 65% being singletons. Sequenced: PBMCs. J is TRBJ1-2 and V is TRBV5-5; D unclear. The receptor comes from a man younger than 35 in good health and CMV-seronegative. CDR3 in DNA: TGTGCCAGCAGCTGGGCAGATTCTAACTATGGCTACACCTTC. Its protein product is CASSWADSNYGYTF.